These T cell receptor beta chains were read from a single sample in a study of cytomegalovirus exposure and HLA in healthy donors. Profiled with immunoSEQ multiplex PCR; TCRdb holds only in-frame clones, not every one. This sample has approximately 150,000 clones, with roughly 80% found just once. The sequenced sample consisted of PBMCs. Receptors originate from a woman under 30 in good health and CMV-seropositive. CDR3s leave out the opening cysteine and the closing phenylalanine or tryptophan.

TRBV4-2,ASSNVGLGTEAF
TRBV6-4,ASSDVLSGPVF
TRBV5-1,ASSFVTGRTGELF
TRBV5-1,ASSRGLGRRTDTQY
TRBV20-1,SASGSGYT
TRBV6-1,ASRLAGNNEQF
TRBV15,ATSGRTGGGEAF
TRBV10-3,ASGRGAETSTDTQY
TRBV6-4,ASRTGTDTDTQY
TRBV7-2,ASSFRQGAYEQY
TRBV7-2,ASSLEGTGGSSYNSPLH
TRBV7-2,ASSQTSEVYNEQF
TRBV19,ASSMRQGGRQLSSQY
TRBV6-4,ASKQSGGYGYT
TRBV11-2,ASQPMVRGETQY
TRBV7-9,ASSLTGIGNTIY
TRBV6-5,ASSRDIRVQPQH
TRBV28,ASSFPPQGEVEQY
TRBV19,ASSMGQGWNGYT
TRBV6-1,ASSDRRTDHNSPLH